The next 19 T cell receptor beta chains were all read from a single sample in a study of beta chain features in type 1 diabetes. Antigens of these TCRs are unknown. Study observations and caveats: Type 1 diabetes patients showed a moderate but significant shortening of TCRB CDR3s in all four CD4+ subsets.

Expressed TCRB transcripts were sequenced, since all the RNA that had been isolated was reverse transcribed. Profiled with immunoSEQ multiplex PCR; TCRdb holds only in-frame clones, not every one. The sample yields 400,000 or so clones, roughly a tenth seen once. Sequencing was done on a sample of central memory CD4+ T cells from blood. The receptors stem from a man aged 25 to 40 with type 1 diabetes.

CDR3 DNA sequence: TGTGCCAGCAGTGGGGGCGTGAGGGTGGGCCAGCCCCAGCATTTT. Its translation is CASSGGVRVGQPQHF. This chain joins TRBV6-5 and TRBJ1-5, with a tentative D call TRBD1 (6 bases). The CDR3 sequence is 15 residues long. Trimming shortened V by 5 bases and J by 7 bases, and 18 bases separated the two germline ends. In germline, CDR1 is MNHEY, CDR2 SVGAGI.

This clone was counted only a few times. This CDR3 reads CASASWTGNTGELFF. The CDR3 region has the DNA TGTGCCAGCGCCTCCTGGACAGGGAACACCGGGGAGCTGTTTTTT. This chain links TRBV28 with TRBJ2-2, with 7 bases identical to TRBD1. The V and J ends lost 8 bases and 1 base, in that order; junction bases with no gene match: 7. CDR3 size: 15 residues. Germline V gene sequence: CDR1 MDHEN, CDR2 SYDVKM.

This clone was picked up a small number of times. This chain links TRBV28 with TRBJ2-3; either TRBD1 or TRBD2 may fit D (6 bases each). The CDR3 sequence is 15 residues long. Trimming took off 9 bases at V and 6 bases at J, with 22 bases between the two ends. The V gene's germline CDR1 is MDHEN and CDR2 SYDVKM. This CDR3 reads CASPPGGGAGDTQYF. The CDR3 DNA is TGTGCCAGTCCGCCTGGGGGCGGGGCCGGGGATACGCAGTATTTT.

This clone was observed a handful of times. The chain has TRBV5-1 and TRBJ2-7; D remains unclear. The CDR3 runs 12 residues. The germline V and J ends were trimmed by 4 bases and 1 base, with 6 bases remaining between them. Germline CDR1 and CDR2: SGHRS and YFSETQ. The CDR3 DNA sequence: TGCGCCAGCAGCCCGGGTTCCTACGAGCAGTACTTC. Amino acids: CASSPGSYEQYF.

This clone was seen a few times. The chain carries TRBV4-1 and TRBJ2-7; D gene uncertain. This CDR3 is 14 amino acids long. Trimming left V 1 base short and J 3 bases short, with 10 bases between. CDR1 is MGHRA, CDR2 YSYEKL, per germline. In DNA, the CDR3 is TGCGCCAGCAGCCAAGCGGAAACCCACTACGAGCAGTACTTC. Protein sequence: CASSQAETHYEQYF.

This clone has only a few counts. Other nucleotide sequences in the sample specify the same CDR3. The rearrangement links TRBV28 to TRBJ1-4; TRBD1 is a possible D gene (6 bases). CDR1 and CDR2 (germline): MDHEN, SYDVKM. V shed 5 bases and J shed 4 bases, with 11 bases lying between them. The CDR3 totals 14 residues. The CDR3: CASSPDSYNEKLFF. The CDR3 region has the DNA TGTGCCAGCAGTCCGGACAGCTATAATGAAAAACTGTTTTTT.

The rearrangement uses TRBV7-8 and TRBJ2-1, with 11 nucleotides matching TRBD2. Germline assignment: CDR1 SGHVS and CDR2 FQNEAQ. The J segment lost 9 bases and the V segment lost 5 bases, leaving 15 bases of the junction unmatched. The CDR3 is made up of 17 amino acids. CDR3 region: CASSPRALAGDPTEQFF. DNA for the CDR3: TGTGCCAGCAGCCCCAGGGCACTAGCGGGAGACCCCACTGAGCAGTTCTTC.

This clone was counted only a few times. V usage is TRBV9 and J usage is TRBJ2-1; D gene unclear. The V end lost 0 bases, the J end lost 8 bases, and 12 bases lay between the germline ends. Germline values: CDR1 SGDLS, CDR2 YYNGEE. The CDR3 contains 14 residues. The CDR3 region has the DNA TGTGCCAGCAGCGTAGGGACGGCCGGCCATGAGCAGTTCTTC. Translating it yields CASSVGTAGHEQFF.

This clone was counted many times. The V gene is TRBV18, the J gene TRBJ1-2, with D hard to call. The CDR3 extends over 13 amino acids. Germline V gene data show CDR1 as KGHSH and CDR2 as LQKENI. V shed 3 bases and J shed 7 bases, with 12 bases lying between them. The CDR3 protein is CASSPDREGGYTF. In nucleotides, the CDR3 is TGTGCCAGCTCACCCGATCGGGAGGGTGGCTACACCTTC.

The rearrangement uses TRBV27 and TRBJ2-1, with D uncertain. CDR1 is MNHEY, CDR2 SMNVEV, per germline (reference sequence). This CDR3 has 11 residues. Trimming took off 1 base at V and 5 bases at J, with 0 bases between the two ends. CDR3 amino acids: CASSLYNEQFF. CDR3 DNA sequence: TGTGCCAGCAGTTTATACAATGAGCAGTTCTTC.

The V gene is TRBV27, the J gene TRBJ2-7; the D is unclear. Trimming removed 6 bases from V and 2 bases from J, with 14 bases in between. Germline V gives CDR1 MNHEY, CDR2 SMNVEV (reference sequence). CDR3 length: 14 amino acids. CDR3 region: CASSLQYGAYEQYF. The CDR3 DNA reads TGTGCCAGCAGCTTACAGTACGGAGCCTACGAGCAGTACTTC.

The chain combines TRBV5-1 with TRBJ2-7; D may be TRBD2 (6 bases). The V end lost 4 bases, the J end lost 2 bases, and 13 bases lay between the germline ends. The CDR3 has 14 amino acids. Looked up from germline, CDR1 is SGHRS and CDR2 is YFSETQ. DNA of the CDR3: TGCGCCAGCAGCCAAGTTGGAGGGGCCTACGAGCAGTACTTC. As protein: CASSQVGGAYEQYF.

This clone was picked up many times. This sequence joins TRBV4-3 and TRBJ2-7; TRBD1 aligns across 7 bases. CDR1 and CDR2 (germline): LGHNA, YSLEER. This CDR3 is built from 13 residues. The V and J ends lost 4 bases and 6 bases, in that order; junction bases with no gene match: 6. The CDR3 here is CASSLGRGSEQYF. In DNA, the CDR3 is TGCGCCAGCAGCCTTGGCAGGGGGTCCGAGCAGTACTTC.

The CDR3 region has the DNA TGTGCCAGCGGCGGCAGGATCTATGGCTACACCTTC. Its protein product is CASGGRIYGYTF. The rearrangement links TRBV28 to TRBJ1-2, with D uncertain. CDR1 and CDR2 from the germline V gene are MDHEN and SYDVKM. The CDR3 covers 12 residues. The V gene lost 8 bases and the J gene lost 4 bases, with 11 bases spanning the gap.

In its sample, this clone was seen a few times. The CDR3 DNA follows: TGCAGCGTCCCGGGAAGCCTCAATCAGCCCCAGCATTTT. The encoded protein is CSVPGSLNQPQHF. The chain uses TRBV29-1 and TRBJ1-5, with D uncertain. Germline CDR1 reads SQVTM; CDR2 reads ANQGSEA. V shed 6 bases and J shed 3 bases, with 12 bases lying between them. This CDR3 region has 13 residues.

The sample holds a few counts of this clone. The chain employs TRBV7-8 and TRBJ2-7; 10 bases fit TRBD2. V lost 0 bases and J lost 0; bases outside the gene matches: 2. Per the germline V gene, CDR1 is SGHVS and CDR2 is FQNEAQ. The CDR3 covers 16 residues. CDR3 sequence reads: CASSLAASGGSYEQYF. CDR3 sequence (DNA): TGTGCCAGCAGCTTAGCGGCTAGCGGGGGCTCCTACGAGCAGTACTTC.

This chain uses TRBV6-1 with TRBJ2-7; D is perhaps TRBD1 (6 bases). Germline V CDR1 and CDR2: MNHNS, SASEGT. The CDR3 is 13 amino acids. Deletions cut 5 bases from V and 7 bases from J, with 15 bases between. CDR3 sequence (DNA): TGTGCCAGCAGTTTTACCAGGGGTCGTGAGCAGTACTTC. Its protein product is CASSFTRGREQYF.

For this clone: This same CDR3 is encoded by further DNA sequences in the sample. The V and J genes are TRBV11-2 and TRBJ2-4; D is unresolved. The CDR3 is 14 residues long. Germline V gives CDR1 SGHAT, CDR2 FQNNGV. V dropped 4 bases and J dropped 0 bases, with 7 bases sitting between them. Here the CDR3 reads CASSSRLAKNIQYF. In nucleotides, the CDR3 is TGTGCCAGCAGCTCAAGATTAGCCAAAAACATTCAGTACTTC.

CDR3 sequence (DNA): TGTGCCAGTAGTATACAGATTAGCAATCAGCCCCAGCATTTT. Protein product: CASSIQISNQPQHF. The V call is TRBV19, the J call TRBJ1-5; D remains ambiguous. V was shortened by 2 bases and J by 0 bases, with 5 bases between the two germline ends. The CDR3 extends over 14 amino acids. The germline CDR1 and CDR2 sequences are LNHDA and SQIVND (reference sequence).